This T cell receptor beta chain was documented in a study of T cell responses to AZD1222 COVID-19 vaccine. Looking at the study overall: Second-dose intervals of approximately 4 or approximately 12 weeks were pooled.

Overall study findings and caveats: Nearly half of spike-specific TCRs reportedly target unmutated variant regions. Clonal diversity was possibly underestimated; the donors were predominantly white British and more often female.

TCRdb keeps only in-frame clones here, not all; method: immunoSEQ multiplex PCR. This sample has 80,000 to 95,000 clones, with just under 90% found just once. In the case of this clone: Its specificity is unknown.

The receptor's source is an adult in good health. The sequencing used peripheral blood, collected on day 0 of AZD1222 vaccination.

The CDR3 protein is CASSPPWDLYGYTF. DNA of the CDR3: TGTGCCAGCTCACCACCTTGGGACCTCTATGGCTACACCTTC. The chain recombines TRBV18 with TRBJ1-2; possible D gene TRBD1, 5 bases. This CDR3 contains 14 residues. From germline, CDR1 is KGHSH and CDR2 LQKENI. The V end lost 0 bases, the J end lost 4 bases, and 9 bases lay between the germline ends.